This T cell receptor beta chain was retrieved from a study of cytomegalovirus exposure and HLA in healthy donors. With 60 Vbeta and 13 Jbeta primers, the PCR was carried out. Authors' methods: Later, 80 million or so unique TCR beta chains were counted in an analysis, and roughly 11 million of them were shared. The protocol was immunoSEQ multiplex PCR, while the TCRdb copy is restricted to in-frame clones and leaves out a portion. V and J calls and clone size follow that table, whereas D and trimming were derived from the DNA. Of about 180,000 clones listed, 80% are singletons. V lost 2 bases and J 4 bases, leaving 15 bases between the germline ends. The germline gives CDR1 MNHEY, CDR2 SMNVEV (reference sequence). The CDR3 consists of 15 residues.

The sequenced sample consisted of PBMCs. This receptor was identified in a man younger than 45 in good health and CMV-seropositive. The chain combines TRBV27 with TRBJ2-7; D is unresolved. CDR3 bases: TGTGCCAGCAGTTTACGCCTTGCGGAGCCATACGAGCAGTACTTC. Translated: CASSLRLAEPYEQYF.